This entry lists 13 T cell receptor beta chains sequenced from one sample in a study of metastatic and nonmetastatic thyroid tumors. All patients were treatment-naive before thyroid surgery. Using MiXCR, TCRdb re-called clones from the PCR reads. Altogether just over 70,000 clones are present, around 18% being singletons, with the ten largest covering around 13%. Input material: blood. These receptors all come from a female donor with papillary thyroid cancer or a benign thyroid nodule (not recorded which). Some clones in this sample may be carry-over from other donors' samples.

This sequence joins TRBV6-1 and TRBJ1-1; 7 bases fit TRBD1. The CDR3 spans 14 residues. Germline lookup yields CDR1 MNHNS and CDR2 SASEGT. The junction had 13 bases not matched to a gene; V was cut back by 11 bases and J by 4 bases. The CDR3 nucleotides read TGTGCCGGCATTGGGACAGCAGGTTCCACTGAAGCTTTCTTT. This gives the protein CAGIGTAGSTEAFF.

This clone turned up a few times. The V and J genes are TRBV27 and TRBJ2-7; 9 nucleotides align to TRBD1. The germline V gene has CDR1 MNHEY and CDR2 SMNVEV (reference sequence). The CDR3 is 14 amino acids. With V trimmed by 4 bases and J by 3 bases, 4 bases remained unmatched. Here the CDR3 reads CASSSTDRGYEQYF. The CDR3 nucleotides are TGTGCCAGCAGTTCGACGGACAGGGGCTACGAGCAGTACTTC.

To note about this clone: Since the CDR3 does not end with the conserved phenylalanine or tryptophan, this likely comes from a read error. CDR3: CSAIDQYS. CDR3 sequence (DNA): TGCAGTGCTATAGACCAGTACTCA. V usage is TRBV20-1 and J usage is TRBJ2-5; D is unclear. Germline values: CDR1 DFQATT, CDR2 SNEGSKA (reference sequence). The germline V and J ends were trimmed by 4 bases and 10 bases, with 4 bases remaining between them. The CDR3 spans 8 residues.

This clone was seen repeatedly, ten times or more. The J gene is TRBJ2-1, the V gene TRBV5-1, with 10 bases identical to TRBD2. V was pared by 5 bases and J by 7 bases, with 12 bases of the junction left unmatched. This CDR3 has 16 residues. The germline V gene encodes CDR1 SGHRS and CDR2 YFSETQ. Written as DNA, the CDR3 is TGCGCCAGCAGACTTACACTAGCGGGGACGGGGAATGAGCAGTTCTTC. Amino acids: CASRLTLAGTGNEQFF.

The V call is TRBV11-2, the J call TRBJ2-2, with 9 nucleotides matching TRBD2. Per germline, CDR1 SGHAT and CDR2 FQNNGV. The CDR3 length is 17 residues. The V and J ends lost 7 bases and 4 bases, in that order; junction bases with no gene match: 13. In DNA form, the CDR3 reads TGTGCCAGCATCCTCGGCGCGGGAGGGCCGGGCACCGGGGAGCTGTTTTTT. Amino acids: CASILGAGGPGTGELFF.

The rearrangement uses TRBV11-2 and TRBJ2-6; either TRBD1 or TRBD2 may supply D (6 bases each). The V end was cut by 1 base, the J end by 4 bases, with 14 bases between. The CDR3 is made up of 17 amino acids. Germline V gene data show CDR1 as SGHAT and CDR2 as FQNNGV. CDR3 region: CASSLGAGEAGANVLTF. CDR3 nucleotides: TGTGCCAGCAGCTTAGGAGCAGGGGAGGCCGGGGCCAACGTCCTGACTTTC.

This clone was counted between two and nine times. The rearrangement uses TRBV11-2 and TRBJ1-2; D uncertain. CDR3 length equals 13 residues. V lost 5 bases and J lost 5, with 12 bases in between. Germline CDR1 is SGHAT and CDR2 is FQNNGV. CDR3 in amino acids: CASSLHGVYGYTF. The CDR3 DNA is TGTGCCAGCAGCCTCCACGGTGTTTATGGCTACACCTTC.

This clone showed up many times. The V and J genes are TRBV12-3 or TRBV12-4 and TRBJ2-3, with D unclear. The germline V and J ends were trimmed by 4 bases and 0 bases, with 8 bases remaining between them. The CDR3 length is 14 residues. CDR3 in amino acids: CASSYKASTDTQYF. CDR3 bases: TGTGCCAGCAGTTATAAGGCTAGCACAGATACGCAGTATTTT.

This clone was seen a few times. The CDR3 DNA sequence: TGTGCCACCAGCAGAGATAGCGGAGGCGGTGAGACCCAGTACTTC. It codes for CATSRDSGGGETQYF. The chain carries TRBV15 and TRBJ2-5, with a tentative D call TRBD2 (6 bases). The CDR3 totals 15 residues. Trimming shortened V by 0 bases and J by 5 bases, and 13 bases separated the two germline ends. CDR1 and CDR2 (germline): LNHNV, YYDKDF (reference sequence).

This clone showed up many times. The J gene is TRBJ2-1, the V gene TRBV20-1; 10 nucleotides align to TRBD2. From germline, CDR1 is DFQATT and CDR2 SNEGSKA (reference sequence). V dropped 0 bases and J dropped 6; count of bases not matched to a gene: 11. The CDR3 is made up of 17 amino acids. This chain's CDR3 is CSARDLASGRGPNEQFF. CDR3 nucleotide sequence: TGCAGTGCTAGAGATCTGGCTAGCGGGAGAGGGCCCAATGAGCAGTTCTTC.

This clone came up many times. This chain uses TRBV5-1 with TRBJ1-1; no firm D call. This CDR3 is 14 amino acids long. The germline gives CDR1 SGHRS, CDR2 YFSETQ. The V end was cut by 0 bases, the J end by 4 bases, with 10 bases between. The CDR3 region has the DNA TGCGCCAGCAGCTTGGGAGGGCCGGTCACTGAAGCTTTCTTT. This codes for CASSLGGPVTEAFF.

This clone was detected only a few times. The chain combines TRBV19 with TRBJ1-3; maybe TRBD1 (6 bases). CDR1 is LNHDA and CDR2 is SQIVND in the germline V gene (reference sequence). The CDR3 is 14 residues long. The V end was cut by 3 bases, the J end by 2 bases, with 8 bases between. The CDR3 region has the DNA TGTGCCAGTAGTATCCCAGGGGCTGGAAACACCATATATTTT. It encodes CASSIPGAGNTIYF. Full variable domain (missing parts from reference TRBV19 and TRBJ1-3): DGGITQSPKYLFRKEGQNVTLSCEQNLNHDAMYWYRQDPGQGLRLIYYSQIVNDFQKGDIAEGYSVSREKKESFPLTVTSAQKNPTAFYLCASSIPGAGNTIYFGEGSWLTVV.

This clone was counted at least ten times. The chain is built from TRBV9 and TRBJ2-7, with D tentatively TRBD2 (6 bases). The CDR3 contains 15 residues. V lost 4 bases and J 5 bases, leaving 19 bases between the germline ends. Germline V gives CDR1 SGDLS, CDR2 YYNGEE. Here the CDR3 DNA reads TGTGCCAGCAGCTCCGGCGCTCTAGCGTCCCACGAGCAGTACTTC. Protein product: CASSSGALASHEQYF.